These 12 T cell receptor beta chains were sequenced from one sample in a study of blood T cell repertoires in COVID-19. Some clones are missing from TCRdb's copy, which holds only in-frame ones; the method was immunoSEQ multiplex PCR. This table holds about 250,000 clones, about 83% found once. Sequenced sample: peripheral blood. The receptors shown here come from a middle-aged man with active or convalescent COVID-19.

The chain employs TRBV6-1 and TRBJ1-6, with D perhaps TRBD1 (5 bases). Germline values: CDR1 MNHNS, CDR2 SASEGT. Deletions cut 0 bases from V and 6 bases from J, with 9 bases between. The CDR3 has 15 residues. The CDR3 sequence: CASSEAGQGNSPLHF. CDR3 nucleotide sequence: TGTGCCAGCAGTGAAGCAGGGCAGGGTAATTCACCCCTCCACTTT.

The chain links TRBV27 to TRBJ1-2; D ambiguous. The germline V gene has CDR1 MNHEY and CDR2 SMNVEV (reference sequence). The CDR3 totals 15 residues. Trimming pared 2 bases from V and 5 bases from J, leaving 15 bases between. Here the CDR3 reads CASSLRDTTTYGYTF. CDR3 coding DNA: TGTGCCAGCAGTTTAAGAGACACAACAACTTATGGCTACACCTTC.

This clone was observed a few times. J is TRBJ1-2 and V is TRBV5-5, with TRBD1 matching over 10 bases. V lost 6 bases and J lost 3; bases outside the gene matches: 5. CDR1 and CDR2 from the germline V gene are SGHKS and YYEKEE (reference sequence). This CDR3 has 14 amino acids. CDR3 protein: CASTPDRGHYGYTF. CDR3 nucleotide sequence: TGTGCCAGCACCCCTGACAGGGGGCACTATGGCTACACCTTC.

A note on this clone: The identical CDR3 is also encoded by other nucleotide sequences in the sample. This chain links TRBV18 with TRBJ2-2; 8 positions agree with TRBD1. The CDR3 is 15 amino acids. Germline CDR1 KGHSH, CDR2 LQKENI. The V gene end was trimmed by 3 bases and the J gene end by 3 bases; junction bases not matched to a gene: 3. In nucleotides, the CDR3 is TGTGCCAGCTCACCGTCAGGGGGCCACACCGGGGAGCTGTTTTTT. The encoded protein is CASSPSGGHTGELFF.

The chain uses TRBV5-1 and TRBJ1-6, with 8 bases aligning to TRBD1. Germline V gene lookup returns CDR1 SGHRS and CDR2 YFSETQ. The junction had 4 bases not matched to a gene; V was cut back by 0 bases and J by 8 bases. The CDR3 length is 15 residues. DNA of the CDR3: TGCGCCAGCAGCTTGGCCGGGACAGGCTATTCACCCCTCCACTTT. It yields the protein CASSLAGTGYSPLHF.

This chain links TRBV11-2 with TRBJ2-5, with 7 bases that match TRBD1. The CDR3 runs 14 residues. Germline CDR1 and CDR2: SGHAT and FQNNGV. V trimming: 3 bases; J trimming: 1 base; junction bases outside the gene matches: 2. The CDR3 region has the DNA TGTGCCAGCAGCTTCGACAGGGTCCAAGAGACCCAGTACTTC. This translates into CASSFDRVQETQYF.

The chain combines TRBV7-2 with TRBJ1-1; D is unclear. Deletions cut 5 bases from V and 1 base from J, with 5 bases between. The CDR3 contains 12 residues. Germline CDR1 and CDR2: SGHTA and FQGNSA. CDR3 in amino acids: CASSEQNTEAFF. The CDR3 DNA sequence: TGTGCCAGCAGCGAGCAGAACACTGAAGCTTTCTTT.

CDR3 in amino acids: CASSLGGTLYGYTF. For the CDR3, the DNA is TGTGCCAGCAGCTTAGGCGGGACCCTCTATGGCTACACCTTC. This chain connects TRBV11-2 to TRBJ1-2, with a weak D call TRBD1 (5 bases). The V gene lost 1 base and the J gene lost 4 bases, with 10 bases spanning the gap. From germline, CDR1 is SGHAT and CDR2 FQNNGV. There are 14 residues in the CDR3.

V and J are TRBV18 and TRBJ2-2, with TRBD1 matching 7 bases. Trimming at V came to 1 base and at J to 7 bases, leaving 6 bases not matched to a gene. This CDR3 is built from 15 residues. Germline CDR1 KGHSH, CDR2 LQKENI. CDR3 region: CASSPQGASGGELFF. DNA for the CDR3: TGTGCCAGCTCACCACAGGGGGCATCTGGCGGGGAGCTGTTTTTT.

A note on this clone: Mismatch with germline at one junction end may stem from a read error. The genes are TRBV7-7 and TRBJ2-1; maybe TRBD2 (6 bases). CDR1 and CDR2 from the germline V gene are SSHAT and FNYEAQ (reference sequence). The CDR3 length is 16 residues. CDR3 amino acids: CASSLAAGGSYNEQFF. DNA of the CDR3: TGTGCTAGCAGCTTAGCGGCGGGTGGCTCCTACAATGAGCAGTTCTTC.

V and J are TRBV6-5 and TRBJ1-2; a weak D match, TRBD1 (6 bases). V lost 7 bases to trimming and J lost 4 bases, with 13 bases between them. This CDR3 contains 13 residues. The germline V gene has CDR1 MNHEY and CDR2 SVGAGI. CDR3 sequence reads: CASKRQDGYGYTF. The CDR3 DNA reads TGTGCCAGCAAACGACAGGATGGCTATGGCTACACCTTC.

Written as DNA, the CDR3 is TGTGCCAGCTCACCAAACAGAATATCAGCAACTAATGAAAAACTGTTTTTT. Translation gives CASSPNRISATNEKLFF. J is TRBJ1-4 and V is TRBV18; D uncertain. Germline V gene lookup returns CDR1 KGHSH and CDR2 LQKENI. With 2 bases removed from V and 0 bases from J, the gap between germline ends came to 13 bases. The CDR3 sequence is 17 residues long.